The 14 T cell receptor beta chains below come from one sample, sequenced in a study of cytomegalovirus exposure and HLA in healthy donors. Data came from immunoSEQ multiplex PCR; TCRdb stores just in-frame clones and leaves some out. In the table there are about 65,000 clones, 90% to 95% of which are singletons. The source material was PBMCs. The receptor set was obtained from a man between 18 and 29 years old in good health and CMV-seropositive.

In its sample, this clone was seen a few times. This chain connects TRBV11-3 to TRBJ2-5; possible D gene TRBD2, 5 bases. From germline, CDR1 is SGHNT and CDR2 YENEEA. V was clipped by 5 bases and J by 3 bases, with 7 bases between them. The CDR3 covers 12 residues. The CDR3 loop reads CASSPEEETQYF. DNA for the CDR3: TGTGCCAGCAGCCCGGAGGAAGAGACCCAGTACTTC.

This clone was counted a single time. The rearrangement uses TRBV11-3 and TRBJ1-6; TRBD1 agrees at 9 bases. Germline V gene sequence: CDR1 SGHNT, CDR2 YENEEA. V lost 5 bases, J lost 13 bases, and 15 bases stayed unmatched. This CDR3 has 16 residues. CDR3 sequence reads: CASSLWDRAGVLPLHF. CDR3 DNA sequence: TGTGCCAGCAGCCTATGGGACAGGGCTGGCGTATTGCCCCTCCACTTT.

The chain has TRBV7-8 and TRBJ1-3, with D perhaps matching TRBD1 (5 bases). Germline assignment: CDR1 SGHVS and CDR2 FQNEAQ. V was cut by 5 bases and J by 0 bases, with 14 bases left in between. This CDR3 is 16 amino acids long. Here the CDR3 reads CASSPIPGGSGNTIYF. CDR3 nucleotides: TGTGCCAGCAGCCCAATCCCGGGGGGCTCTGGAAACACCATATATTTT.

The rearrangement joins TRBV19 to TRBJ1-2; D gene unclear. This CDR3 contains 14 residues. Looked up from germline, CDR1 is LNHDA and CDR2 is SQIVND (reference sequence). Trimming took 5 bases from V and 0 from J, leaving 10 bases between them. CDR3 residues: CASSGLLANYGYTF. The CDR3 nucleotides are TGTGCCAGTAGTGGCTTGCTAGCTAACTATGGCTACACCTTC.

V gene TRBV5-1 combines with J gene TRBJ1-1; TRBD1 is a possible D gene (5 bases). Per the germline V gene, CDR1 is SGHRS and CDR2 is YFSETQ. The V end lost 2 bases, the J end lost 3 bases, and 14 bases lay between the germline ends. The CDR3 length is 15 residues. The CDR3 coding sequence is TGCGCCAGCAGCTTTCTGGGGCAGGCGGACACTGAAGCTTTCTTT. This codes for CASSFLGQADTEAFF.

This chain joins TRBV6-5 and TRBJ2-7, with TRBD1 matching 7 bases. CDR3 length equals 13 residues. Per germline, CDR1 MNHEY and CDR2 SVGAGI. Losses at the gene ends were 4 bases for V and 3 bases for J; bases not matched to a gene: 3. The CDR3 DNA follows: TGTGCCAGCAGTTCGAGGGACAGCTACGAGCAGTACTTC. Translating gives CASSSRDSYEQYF.

The chain links TRBV6-1 to TRBJ2-4; weak D call: TRBD1 (5 bases). V lost 2 bases and J 7 bases, leaving 12 bases between the germline ends. The length of the CDR3 is 14 residues. Germline assignment: CDR1 MNHNS and CDR2 SASEGT. CDR3 protein: CASSEPGQGNIQYF. CDR3 DNA sequence: TGTGCCAGCAGTGAACCCGGGCAGGGCAACATTCAGTACTTC.

The chain joins TRBV6-5 to TRBJ2-7, with 10 bases aligning to TRBD1. With 5 bases clipped from V and 0 bases from J, the junction kept 1 base outside the gene matches. The CDR3 is made up of 14 amino acids. Looked up from germline, CDR1 is MNHEY and CDR2 is SVGAGI. The CDR3 nucleotides are TGTGCCAGCAGTGGGACAGGGGTCTCCTACGAGCAGTACTTC. Residues: CASSGTGVSYEQYF.

This clone has just one count. The chain has TRBV11-2 and TRBJ2-1; TRBD2 is a possible D gene (5 bases). The V end was cut by 7 bases, the J end by 8 bases, with 18 bases between. Germline V CDR1 and CDR2: SGHAT, FQNNGV. This CDR3 region has 14 residues. The CDR3 DNA sequence: TGTGCCAGCACCCCCTTTAGGGAGTGGGATGAGCAGTTCTTC. Encoded protein: CASTPFREWDEQFF.

This clone came up once. The chain links TRBV6-6 to TRBJ2-3, with 8 bases lining up with TRBD2. CDR1 MNHNY and CDR2 SVGAGI come from the germline V gene (reference sequence). The CDR3 spans 15 residues. J lost 1 base, V lost 0 bases, and 0 bases had no gene match. As DNA, the CDR3 is TGTGCCAGCAGTTACTCGACTAGCGGCACAGATACGCAGTATTTT. Its protein product is CASSYSTSGTDTQYF.

V is TRBV2 and J is TRBJ2-1; D unresolved. The length of the CDR3 is 11 residues. Trimming cost V 7 bases and J 5 bases, with 6 bases left between them. CDR1 SNHLY and CDR2 FYNNEI come from the germline V gene. The CDR3 loop reads CASNFHNEQFF. As DNA, the CDR3 is TGTGCCAGCAACTTCCACAATGAGCAGTTCTTC.

The CDR3 region is CASSSGPRQTYEQYF. CDR3 DNA: TGTGCCAGCAGCTCCGGTCCCCGACAAACCTACGAGCAGTACTTC. The chain couples TRBV7-3 to TRBJ2-7; D ambiguous. The ends were cut back, 4 bases at V and 2 bases at J, with 15 bases in the middle. The CDR3 extends over 15 amino acids. Germline CDR1 and CDR2: SGHTA and FQGTGA.

The chain is built from TRBV6-5 and TRBJ2-1; TRBD2 matches at 10 bases. With V trimmed by 5 bases and J by 6 bases, 7 bases remained unmatched. CDR3 length equals 15 residues. Looked up from germline, CDR1 is MNHEY and CDR2 is SVGAGI. The CDR3 nucleotides are TGTGCCAGCAGTGCCCTAGCGGGAGTTCCCAATGAGCAGTTCTTC. It translates to CASSALAGVPNEQFF.

This clone has just one count. The rearrangement joins TRBV9 to TRBJ2-7; possibly TRBD1 for D (6 bases). The CDR3 runs to 15 residues. V lost 4 bases and J lost 3, with 17 bases in between. Germline CDR1 is SGDLS and CDR2 is YYNGEE. In nucleotides, the CDR3 is TGTGCCAGCAGCCCCCACAGGGAGTCCGACTACGAGCAGTACTTC. Residues: CASSPHRESDYEQYF.